A single sample is the source of the 8 T cell receptor beta chains below, sequenced in a study of human T cells and chemical hapten exposure. Noted time point: patch test 2, 6 weeks after DPC sensitization. Treatment given: therapeutic diphenylcyclopropenone sensitization with weekly scalp DPC. MiXCR, applied by TCRdb to the RACE reads, yields one record per CDR3 protein. The sample carries more than 70,000 distinct CDR3 sequences, roughly 11% recorded once. This specimen was whole blood, taken in connection with sensitization to the hapten diphenylcyclopropenone (DPC). All receptors derive from a man aged 18 to 30 with alopecia areata. Some clones in this sample may be carry-over from other donors' samples.

The J gene is TRBJ1-2, the V gene TRBV10-1, with a weak D call TRBD1 (5 bases). V dropped 7 bases and J dropped 3 bases, with 12 bases sitting between them. The CDR3 totals 13 residues. Looked up from germline, CDR1 is WNHNN and CDR2 is SYGVQD (reference sequence). The CDR3 here is CASKVGEDYGYTF. The CDR3 DNA follows: TGCGCCAGCAAAGTAGGGGAAGACTATGGCTACACCTTC.

The chain recombines TRBV10-3 with TRBJ2-7; D gene uncertain. The CDR3 runs to 12 residues. In germline, CDR1 is ENHRY, CDR2 SYGVKD. Trimming took off 2 bases at V and 2 bases at J, with 4 bases between the two ends. This CDR3 is CAISEATYEQYF. The CDR3 region has the DNA TGTGCCATCAGTGAGGCCACCTACGAGCAGTACTTC.

The chain is built from TRBV14 and TRBJ2-5; D assignment may be TRBD1 or TRBD2 (5 bases each). This CDR3 has 15 amino acids. Deletions cut 4 bases from V and 0 bases from J, with 12 bases between. The germline CDR1 and CDR2 sequences are SGHDN and FVKESK. CDR3 protein: CASSRLEGYQETQYF. The CDR3 nucleotides read TGTGCCAGCAGCCGCCTTGAGGGGTACCAAGAGACCCAGTACTTC.

This clonotype was detected only a few times. This sequence joins TRBV29-1 and TRBJ1-2; 9 positions match TRBD1. Trimming cost V 6 bases and J 1 base; bases outside gene matches: 3. CDR3 length equals 13 residues. CDR1 and CDR2 from the germline V gene are SQVTM and ANQGSEA. The CDR3 sequence is CSVGTGSNYGYTF. The CDR3 DNA reads as TGCAGCGTCGGGACAGGGAGTAACTATGGCTACACCTTC.

Comment on this clonotype: A much larger clone lies a single base off, so this may be a read error. The chain has TRBV4-1 and TRBJ2-3; TRBD2 agrees at 11 bases. The CDR3 runs 17 residues. Germline assignment: CDR1 MGHRA and CDR2 YSYEKL. The CDR3 reads CTSSQLLAGVVTDTQYF. DNA for the CDR3: TGCACCAGCAGCCAACTACTAGCGGGGGTTGTCACAGATACGCAGTATTTT.

This clonotype was seen more than once but under ten times. The chain combines TRBV7-6 with TRBJ2-5; no definite D call. CDR3 length equals 13 residues. The ends were cut back, 4 bases at V and 4 bases at J, with 10 bases in the middle. CDR1 and CDR2 from the germline V gene are SGHVS and FNYEAQ. Here the CDR3 DNA reads TGTGCCAGCAGCTCTCAGTGGGGAGAGACCCAGTACTTC. Amino acids: CASSSQWGETQYF.

This chain connects TRBV7-3 to TRBJ1-1; maybe TRBD1 (5 bases). The CDR3 length is 13 residues. The germline CDR1 and CDR2 sequences are SGHTA and FQGTGA. Trimming left V 4 bases short and J 4 bases short, with 10 bases between. CDR3 amino acids: CASSSRTTTEAFF. The CDR3 DNA sequence: TGTGCCAGCAGCTCTCGGACAACCACTGAAGCTTTCTTT.

This clonotype has more than one count but fewer than ten. The V call is TRBV9, the J call TRBJ2-2, with no clear D. V lost 5 bases to trimming and J lost 6 bases, with 8 bases between them. CDR3 length: 12 amino acids. CDR1 is SGDLS, CDR2 YYNGEE, per germline. The CDR3 loop reads CASRGIAGELFF. The CDR3 DNA follows: TGTGCCAGCAGAGGGATAGCCGGGGAGCTGTTTTTT.